The sequence of this TCR beta chain was determined in a study of blood T cell repertoires in COVID-19 (TCRdb year 2020). About the study as a whole: Samples from collaborators originated in the United States, Italy and Spain and spanned both the acute and convalescent phases of COVID-19. The prospective study material was composed of cDNA or gDNA derived from T cells, B-cell-depleted T cells, or PBMCs. Subjects who had been exposed to COVID-19, were actively infected with it, or had recovered from it provided the deeply sampled blood TCRbeta repertoires that made up the dataset. A freely available public database, intended as a resource for researchers studying the immune response to SARS-CoV-2, is where the repertoires were released. Samples came from the ongoing ImmuneRACE study (first 160 participants) plus 1,254 subjects from 6 global collaborators. Nearly every sample came with metadata listing a de-identified subject ID, COVID-19 status, age in years and sex. Where available, HLA class I and class II types were obtained from metadata supplied by the sample provider rather than from assay-based typing. Here is what the overall study found, with its caveats: The amount of clinical and demographic metadata varied by source and participant and was provided uncurated.

V is cut back by 5 bases and J by 8 bases, with 9 bases in the junction unmatched. CDR1 and CDR2 (MGHRA, YSYEKL) derive from the germline V gene. The CDR3 contains 15 residues, cysteine and phenylalanine counted. Only the CDR3 part of the read is kept: 45 bases, read in frame from the first base. Participants in the prospective study were aged 18 to 89 years, lived in some 24 United States geographic areas, and enrolled through a virtual design. In the prospective study, participants were assigned to cohorts based on the clinical history participants reported in a screening survey and a study questionnaire. ImmuneRACE Cohort 3 recovered participants were defined by two consecutive negative NP/OP PCR tests, healthcare professional clearance, or symptom resolution. Each participant in the prospective study had whole blood, serum and a nasopharyngeal or oropharyngeal swab collected by mobile phlebotomists. Over an approximately 2-month period, participants in the prospective study had the option of providing additional blood draws and questionnaires. Blood samples from the prospective study were shipped frozen or at room temperature prior to DNA extraction.

The immunoSEQ Assay, a bias-controlled multiplex PCR, was used to amplify TCRbeta CDR3 regions from genomic DNA. On the study's bioinformatics: Nucleated cell counts per sample were estimated from amplification of reference gene primers within the assay. Sequence reads were collapsed and filtered to measure the absolute abundance of every unique TCRbeta CDR3 rearrangement. For each sample, productive Simpson clonality was calculated as the square root of Simpson's diversity index across productive rearrangements. The immuneACCESS repertoire file appears here via TCRdb, limited to in-frame rearrangements. These files lack a portion of the clones; in checked studies, under half of the deficit traces to unresolved V genes, and the cause of the others is not known. Clone size and the V and J calls come from that table; the DNA yielded D and trimming. The sample yields 150,000 to 200,000 clones; 80% were counted once. The top ten hold about 3.4% of the sample.

Concerning this clone: Its antigen is unknown. Per-nucleotide qualities are absent, and no much larger clonotype sits a single base away.

The material sequenced was PBMCs or T cells enriched from blood (not recorded which). The chain was built from TRBV4-1 and TRBJ1-6; 7 nucleotides in the junction match TRBD1. This TCR derives from a woman aged 55 to 70 who had recovered from COVID-19. The CDR3 has the sequence CASSWGDSEDSPLHF. The DNA reads TGCGCCAGCAGCTGGGGGGACAGCGAGGATTCACCCCTCCACTTT.